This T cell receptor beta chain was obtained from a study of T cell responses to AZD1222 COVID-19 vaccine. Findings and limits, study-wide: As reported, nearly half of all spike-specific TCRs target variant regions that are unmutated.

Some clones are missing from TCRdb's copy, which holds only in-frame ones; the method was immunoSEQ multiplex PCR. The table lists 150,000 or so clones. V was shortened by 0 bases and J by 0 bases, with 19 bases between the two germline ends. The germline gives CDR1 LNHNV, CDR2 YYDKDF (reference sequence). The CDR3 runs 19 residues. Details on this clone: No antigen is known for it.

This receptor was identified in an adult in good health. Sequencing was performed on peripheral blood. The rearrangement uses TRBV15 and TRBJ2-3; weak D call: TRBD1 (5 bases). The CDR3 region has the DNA TGTGCCACCAGCAGAGATGGGTTTGTAACAGGCCTCAGCACAGATACGCAGTATTTT. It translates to CATSRDGFVTGLSTDTQYF.